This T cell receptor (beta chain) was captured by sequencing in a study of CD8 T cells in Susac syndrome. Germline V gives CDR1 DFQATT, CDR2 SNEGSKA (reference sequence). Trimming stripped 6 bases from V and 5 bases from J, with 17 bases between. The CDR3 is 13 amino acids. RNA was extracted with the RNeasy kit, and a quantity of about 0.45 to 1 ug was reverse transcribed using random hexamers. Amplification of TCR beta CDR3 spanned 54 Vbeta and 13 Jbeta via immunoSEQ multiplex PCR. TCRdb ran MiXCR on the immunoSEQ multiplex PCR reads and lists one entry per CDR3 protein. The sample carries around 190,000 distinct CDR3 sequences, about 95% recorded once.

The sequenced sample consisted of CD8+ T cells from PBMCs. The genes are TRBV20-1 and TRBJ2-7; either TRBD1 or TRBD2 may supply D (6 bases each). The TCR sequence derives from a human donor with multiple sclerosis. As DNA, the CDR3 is TGCAGTGCCACCCTTACCCGGGGGCACGAGCAGTACTTC. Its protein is CSATLTRGHEQYF.